This T cell receptor beta chain originates from a study of blood T cell repertoires in COVID-19. At the level of the study: Samples of COVID-19 (acute and convalescent) were obtained from the United States, Italy and Spain. T cells, B-cell-depleted T cells, or PBMCs provided the cDNA or gDNA that served as material.

Germline V gives CDR1 MDHEN, CDR2 SYDVKM. CDR3 length: 15 residues. Germline trimming cut 3 bases from V and 4 bases from J; bases unmatched to any gene: 5. Per the authors' pipeline: Scientists estimated how many nucleated cells there were by amplifying reference gene primers. The method was immunoSEQ multiplex PCR; TCRdb's version includes in-frame clones alone and lacks a portion of them. V, J and clone size reflect that table, while D and trimming were determined from the DNA. The sample lists about 75,000 clones; 80% to 95% were seen once. Specimen: peripheral blood. The chain is built from TRBV28 and TRBJ2-5; 10 positions match TRBD2. This sequence originates from a human donor in a cohort sampled during active COVID-19. The CDR3 nucleotides are TGTGCCAGCAGTTTGCCACTAGCGGGGAGAGAGACCCAGTACTTC. Protein sequence: CASSLPLAGRETQYF. The entire variable domain, with the rest obtained from reference TRBV28 and TRBJ2-5, is as follows: DVKVTQSSRYLVKRTGEKVFLECVQDMDHENMFWYRQDPGLGLRLIYFSYDVKMKEKGDIPEGYSVSREKKERFSLILESASTNQTSMYLCASSLPLAGRETQYFGPGTRLLVL.